A single sample gave rise to the 4 T cell receptor beta chains below, sequenced in a study of T cells after yellow fever vaccination. Via MiXCR, TCRdb re-called the 5' RACE reads, giving one row per CDR3 protein. The sample holds approximately 110,000 distinct CDR3 sequences, 7.4% seen once. The specimen was CD4+ T cells sorted from PBMCs, collected 10 to 11 days after the first yellow fever vaccination. Receptors originate from a man between 18 and 29 years old who received the YFV17D yellow fever vaccine.

Many counts were recorded for this clonotype. The V gene is TRBV7-8, the J gene TRBJ2-1, with 11 bases fitting TRBD1. Germline-derived CDR1 and CDR2 are SGHVS and FQNEAQ. The V and J ends lost 3 bases and 2 bases, in that order; junction bases with no gene match: 3. The CDR3 is 16 amino acids. In nucleotides, the CDR3 is TGTGCCAGCAGCTTCCGGGACAGGGGGGCCTACAATGAGCAGTTCTTC. This codes for CASSFRDRGAYNEQFF.

This clonotype was seen at least ten times. The gene calls are TRBV7-3 and TRBJ2-5, with D possibly being TRBD2 (6 bases). This CDR3 spans 15 amino acids. The V and J ends lost 5 bases and 5 bases respectively, with 18 bases between them. Looked up from germline, CDR1 is SGHTA and CDR2 is FQGTGA. The CDR3 sequence: CASSPGTSTWETQYF. The CDR3 coding sequence is TGTGCCAGCAGCCCCGGGACTTCCACTTGGGAGACCCAGTACTTC.

This clonotype occurred many times. The CDR3 DNA reads as TGTGCCAGCCGGACAGCAGCCAAAAACATTCAGTACTTC. It encodes CASRTAAKNIQYF. The V call is TRBV12-3 or TRBV12-4, the J call TRBJ2-4; TRBD1 might be the D (6 bases). V was cut by 8 bases and J by 0 bases, with 8 bases left in between. The CDR3 consists of 13 residues.

This clonotype was detected ten times or more. The chain couples TRBV7-9 to TRBJ1-6, with unresolved D. V was clipped by 3 bases and J by 7 bases, with 7 bases between them. Germline CDR1 is SEHNR and CDR2 is FQNEAQ (reference sequence). The CDR3 extends over 13 amino acids. CDR3 nucleotide sequence: TGTGCCAGCAGCTTGGAATCGAATTCACCCCTCCACTTT. Translated: CASSLESNSPLHF. The whole variable domain, filled in from reference TRBV7-9 and TRBJ1-6, reads DTGVSQNPRHKITKRGQNVTFRCDPISEHNRLYWYRQTLGQGPEFLTYFQNEAQLEKSRLLSDRFSAERPKGSFSTLEIQRTEQGDSAMYLCASSLESNSPLHFGNGTRLTVT.